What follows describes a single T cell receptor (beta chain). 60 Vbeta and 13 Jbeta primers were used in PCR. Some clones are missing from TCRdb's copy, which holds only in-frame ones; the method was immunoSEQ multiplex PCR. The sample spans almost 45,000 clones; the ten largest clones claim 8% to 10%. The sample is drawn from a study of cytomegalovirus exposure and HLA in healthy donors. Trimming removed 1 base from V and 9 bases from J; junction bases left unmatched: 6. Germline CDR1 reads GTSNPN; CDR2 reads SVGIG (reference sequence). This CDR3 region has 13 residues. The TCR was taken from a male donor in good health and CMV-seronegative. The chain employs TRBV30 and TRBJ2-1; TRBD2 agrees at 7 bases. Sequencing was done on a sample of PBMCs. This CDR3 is CAWSAQTGGEQFF. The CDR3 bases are TGTGCCTGGAGTGCCCAAACGGGAGGTGAGCAGTTCTTC.